This is a list of T cell receptor beta chains from one sample in a study of blood T cell repertoires in COVID-19. Repertoires were generated with immunoSEQ multiplex PCR, while TCRdb's copy carries only in-frame clones and drops some. Counted here are 250,000 or so clones, under 95% occurring once; the ten biggest clones make up roughly 2.9%. Sequenced sample: PBMCs or T cells enriched from blood (not recorded which). Receptors originate from a man in his forties or fifties who had been exposed to COVID-19. Each CDR3 is given with its conserved first and last residue. The order of the fields is clone size, D gene, V gene, J gene, CDR3 DNA, CDR3 protein. D genes are given only for firm matches. Rows may omit the clone size; those that give it use once, few, many or a size class.

-,-,TRBV11-2,TRBJ1-2,TGTGCCAGCAGTTTAGACACCGGAGGATATGGCTACACCTTC,CASSLDTGGYGYTF
-,TRBD1,TRBV18,TRBJ1-1,TGTGCCAGCTCACCTGGACAGGGGGCGCTTCGGACTGAAGCTTTCTTT,CASSPGQGALRTEAFF
-,-,TRBV13,TRBJ2-5,TGTGCCAGCAGCTCATCCGACAGATTATACCAAGAGACCCAGTACTTC,CASSSSDRLYQETQYF
-,-,TRBV12-3/TRBV12-4,TRBJ1-5,TGTGCCAGCAGTTATTGGGGGGGACAGCCCCAGCATTTT,CASSYWGGQPQHF
-,TRBD2,TRBV6-2/TRBV6-3,TRBJ2-1,TGTGCCAGCAGTTTATTAGCGGGAGGCCTTGAGCAGTTCTTC,CASSLLAGGLEQFF
once,TRBD2,TRBV19,TRBJ2-2,TGTGCCAGTAGTATCGGGAGGCCGGGCACCGGGGAGCTGTTTTTT,CASSIGRPGTGELFF
-,TRBD1,TRBV18,TRBJ2-3,TGTGCCAGCTCACCACCGGGACAGGACACAGATACGCAGTATTTT,CASSPPGQDTDTQYF
-,-,TRBV6-5,TRBJ1-2,TGTGCCAGCAGTCGGGGACACCTCTATGGCTACACCTTC,CASSRGHLYGYTF
-,TRBD2,TRBV30,TRBJ2-3,TGTGCCTGGAGTCTAGCGGGAGTTAGCACAGATACGCAGTATTTT,CAWSLAGVSTDTQYF
-,TRBD1,TRBV13,TRBJ2-5,TGTGCCAGCAGCCGGAGAGGACAGGGGGAGACCCAGTACTTC,CASSRRGQGETQYF
few,TRBD1,TRBV19,TRBJ1-5,TGTGCCAGTAGTGAAGGACAGGGCTACAATCAGCCCCAGCATTTT,CASSEGQGYNQPQHF
-,-,TRBV6-2/TRBV6-3,TRBJ2-1,TGTGCCAGCAGTACCGAATTTGGGGGGTCCTACAATGAGCAGTTCTTC,CASSTEFGGSYNEQFF
once,-,TRBV5-6,TRBJ1-2,TGTGCCAGCAGTAGGGGGACGGGCGATGGCTACACCTTC,CASSRGTGDGYTF
-,TRBD1,TRBV7-8,TRBJ2-7,TGTGCCAGCAGCTTAGTTGGGACAGGGATCTACGAGCAGTACTTC,CASSLVGTGIYEQYF
-,-,TRBV5-4,TRBJ2-5,TGTGCCAGCAGCTTGGCCGACGGTCCAGCCTCCAGGGAGACCCAGTACTTC,CASSLADGPASRETQYF
-,-,TRBV6-5,TRBJ1-4,TGTGCCAGCACGACACGGACAGCTTTAAATGAAAAACTGTTTTTT,CASTTRTALNEKLFF
-,-,TRBV27,TRBJ1-1,TGTGCCAGCAGTGTAGGGGCGGTTGCCACTGAAGCTTTCTTT,CASSVGAVATEAFF
few,-,TRBV2,TRBJ1-6,TGTGCCAGCAGTCGGACAGAACGTCCCTACTATAATTCACCCCTCCACTTT,CASSRTERPYYNSPLHF
-,-,TRBV30,TRBJ1-2,TGTGCCTGGAGTGTACTTAGGGGACTCTATGGCTACACCTTC,CAWSVLRGLYGYTF
few,-,TRBV6-2/TRBV6-3,TRBJ2-6,TGTGCCAGCAGCCCGAGAGGGTCTGGGGCCAACGTCCTGACTTTC,CASSPRGSGANVLTF
-,TRBD1,TRBV11-2,TRBJ2-7,TGTGCCAGCAGGGACAGGGGGCGGTACGAGCAGTACTTC,CASRDRGRYEQYF
-,-,TRBV6-4,TRBJ2-1,TGTGCCAGCAGTGTTGGCGCATCAGGTCTCAATGAGCAGTTCTTC,CASSVGASGLNEQFF
-,TRBD1,TRBV5-1,TRBJ1-2,TGCGCCAGCAGCTCCTCCCCGACAGGGGGAATCGGCTATGGCTACACCTTC,CASSSSPTGGIGYGYTF
-,-,TRBV19,TRBJ1-2,TGTGCCAGTAGTATTGGTTATGGCCCGGGGGGCTACACCTTC,CASSIGYGPGGYTF
once,-,TRBV28,TRBJ2-5,TGTGCCAGCAGTTTGGAGAGAGGTTGGGAGACCCAGTACTTC,CASSLERGWETQYF
-,-,TRBV6-5,TRBJ1-1,TGTGCCAGCAGTTACGACAGGCTTGGCTCTGAAGCTTTCTTT,CASSYDRLGSEAFF
-,TRBD2,TRBV6-1,TRBJ2-7,TGTGCCAGCAGTGAAGCCCCGGGCCTAGCGGGAAACAACGAGCAGTACTTC,CASSEAPGLAGNNEQYF
-,TRBD2,TRBV11-2,TRBJ2-2,TGTGCCAGCAGCCCCAGACTAGCGGTGAACACCGGGGAGCTGTTTTTT,CASSPRLAVNTGELFF